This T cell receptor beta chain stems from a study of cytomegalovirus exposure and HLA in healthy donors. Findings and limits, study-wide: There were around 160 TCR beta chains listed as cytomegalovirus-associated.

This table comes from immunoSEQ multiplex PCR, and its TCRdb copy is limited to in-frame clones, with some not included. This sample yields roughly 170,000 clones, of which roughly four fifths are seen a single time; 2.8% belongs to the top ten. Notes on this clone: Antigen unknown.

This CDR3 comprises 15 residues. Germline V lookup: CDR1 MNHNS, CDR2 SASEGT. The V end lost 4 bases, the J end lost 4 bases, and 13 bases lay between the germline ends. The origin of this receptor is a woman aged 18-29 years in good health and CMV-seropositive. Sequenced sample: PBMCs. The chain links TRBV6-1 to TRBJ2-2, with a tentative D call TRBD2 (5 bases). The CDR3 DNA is TGTGCCAGCAGTGGAGGGCCTTTACTCACCGGGGAGCTGTTTTTT. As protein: CASSGGPLLTGELFF.